This TCR beta chain was recovered during a study of breast tumors, draining lymph nodes, adjacent tissues. Study conclusions and caveats: Findings are consistent with lymph node origin and intratumoral expansion of most tumor T cells. Tumors had less TCR diversity than lymph nodes, more than nontumor tissue.

Axillary draining lymph nodes of breast cancer patients supplied the node samples. TCRdb re-called the multiplex PCR reads with MiXCR, one entry per CDR3 protein. The sample has some 150,000 distinct CDR3 sequences; about 30% are singletons. As for this clonotype: What it recognizes is unknown.

The CDR3 is 14 residues long. Trimming left V 5 bases short and J 7 bases short, with 14 bases between. CDR1 is MNHNY, CDR2 SVGAGI, per germline (reference sequence). This receptor was taken from a female donor with breast cancer. Some clones in this sample may be carry-over from other donors' samples. The sequenced material came from axillary lymph node tissue. This chain uses TRBV6-6 with TRBJ1-4, with D hard to call. For the CDR3, the DNA is TGTGCCAGCAGTCCCCCCGGGGATGGTGAAAAACTGTTTTTT. Its translation: CASSPPGDGEKLFF.